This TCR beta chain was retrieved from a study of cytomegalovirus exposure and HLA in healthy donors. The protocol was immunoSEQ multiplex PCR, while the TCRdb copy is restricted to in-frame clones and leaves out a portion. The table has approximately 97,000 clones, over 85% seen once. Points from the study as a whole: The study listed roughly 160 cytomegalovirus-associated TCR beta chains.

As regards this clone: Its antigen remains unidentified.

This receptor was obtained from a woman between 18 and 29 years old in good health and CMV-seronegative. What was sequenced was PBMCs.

The CDR3 DNA reads as TGCGCCAGCAGTGTGCAGGAATATGGCTACACCTTC. Its protein product is CASSVQEYGYTF. The genes are TRBV10-2 and TRBJ1-2; no clear D. The germline V gene encodes CDR1 WSHSY and CDR2 SAAADI. This CDR3 has 12 amino acids. Trimming cost V 4 bases and J 5 bases, with 8 bases left between them.